This TCR beta chain derives from a study of human T cells and chemical hapten exposure. On the study more broadly: Patch tests delivered 0.01% DPC to the upper back and were evaluated at 6 days.

Individual cDNA molecules received unique molecular identifiers in the library. MiXCR, applied by TCRdb to the RACE reads, yields one record per CDR3 protein. The top ten clones hold roughly 8% of a sample with approximately 340,000 distinct CDR3 sequences, 6% to 8.5% of them seen once. In its sample, this clonotype was seen a few times. The germline CDR1 and CDR2 sequences are SGHRS and YFSETQ. This CDR3 spans 15 amino acids. The ends were cut back, 5 bases at V and 1 base at J, with 15 bases in the middle. Time point defined: patch test 1, 2 weeks after DPC sensitization. As to treatment: therapeutic diphenylcyclopropenone sensitization with weekly scalp DPC.

The sequences come from whole blood, collected in connection with sensitization to the hapten diphenylcyclopropenone (DPC). The source is a woman between 18 and 29 years old with alopecia areata. Some clones in this sample may be carry-over from other donors' samples. The rearrangement links TRBV5-1 to TRBJ2-5; tentatively, D is TRBD2 (6 bases). In nucleotides, the CDR3 is TGCGCCAGCAGTTCCAACGGGGGACTCCAAGAGACCCAGTACTTC. It translates to CASSSNGGLQETQYF.